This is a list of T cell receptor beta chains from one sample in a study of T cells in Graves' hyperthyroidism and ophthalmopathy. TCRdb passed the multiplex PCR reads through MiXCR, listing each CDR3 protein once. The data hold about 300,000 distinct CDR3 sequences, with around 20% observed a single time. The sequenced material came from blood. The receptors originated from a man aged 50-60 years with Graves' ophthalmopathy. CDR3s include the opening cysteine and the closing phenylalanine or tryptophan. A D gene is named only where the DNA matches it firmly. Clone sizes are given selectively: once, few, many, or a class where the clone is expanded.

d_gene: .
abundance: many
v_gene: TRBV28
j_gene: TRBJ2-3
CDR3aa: CASSLSAVPHTQYF
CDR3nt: TGTGCCAGCAGTTTAAGCGCCGTACCCCATACGCAGTATTTT

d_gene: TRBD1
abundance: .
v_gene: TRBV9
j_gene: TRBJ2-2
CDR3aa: CASSAWTGANTGELFF
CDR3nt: TGTGCCAGCAGCGCCTGGACAGGGGCCAACACCGGGGAGCTGTTTTTT

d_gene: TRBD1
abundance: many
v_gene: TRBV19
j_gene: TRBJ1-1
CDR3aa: CASRPGGEHTEAFF
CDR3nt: TGTGCCAGTCGACCAGGGGGCGAACACACTGAAGCTTTCTTT

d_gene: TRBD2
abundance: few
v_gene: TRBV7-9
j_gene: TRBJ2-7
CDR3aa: CASSSPVASGEQYF
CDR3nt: TGTGCCAGCAGCTCCCCAGTGGCTAGCGGCGAGCAGTACTTC

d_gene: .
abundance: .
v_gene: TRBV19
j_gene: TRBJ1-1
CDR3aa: CASSIELNTEAFF
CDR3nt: TGTGCCAGTAGTATAGAACTGAACACTGAAGCTTTCTTT

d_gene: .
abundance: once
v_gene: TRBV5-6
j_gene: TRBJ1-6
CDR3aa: CANSLAAGGVGPLHF
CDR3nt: TGTGCCAACAGCTTGGCTGCGGGGGGTGTTGGACCCCTCCACTTT

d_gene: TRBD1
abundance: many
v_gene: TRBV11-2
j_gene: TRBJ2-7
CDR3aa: CASSTWTGDYEQYF
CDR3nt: TGTGCCAGCAGTACGTGGACAGGGGACTACGAGCAGTACTTC

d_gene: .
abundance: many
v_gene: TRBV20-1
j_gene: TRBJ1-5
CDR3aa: CSAREGQGNQPQHF
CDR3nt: TGCAGTGCTAGAGAGGGCCAGGGGAATCAGCCCCAGCATTTT

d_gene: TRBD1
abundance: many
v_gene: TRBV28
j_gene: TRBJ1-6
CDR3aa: CASRYTGGGDSPLHF
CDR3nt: TGTGCCAGCAGATATACAGGGGGCGGGGATTCACCCCTCCACTTT

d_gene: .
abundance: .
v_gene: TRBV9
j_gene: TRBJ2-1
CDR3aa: CASGGGSGPYNEQFF
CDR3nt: TGTGCCAGCGGGGGTGGGAGCGGGCCCTACAATGAGCAGTTCTTC

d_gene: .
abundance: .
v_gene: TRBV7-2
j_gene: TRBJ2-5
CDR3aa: CARETGNKETQYF
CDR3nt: TGTGCCAGAGAGACAGGCAATAAAGAGACCCAGTACTTC

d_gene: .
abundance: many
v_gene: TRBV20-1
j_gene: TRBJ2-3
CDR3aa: CSALPRTTDTQYF
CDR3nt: TGCAGTGCCCTACCCCGGACAACAGATACGCAGTATTTT

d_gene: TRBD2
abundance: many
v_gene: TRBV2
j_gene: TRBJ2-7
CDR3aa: CASRASGIYEQYF
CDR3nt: TGTGCCAGCAGAGCCAGCGGGATCTACGAGCAGTACTTC

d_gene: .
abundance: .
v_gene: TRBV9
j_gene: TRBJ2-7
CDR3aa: CASNGGEGSYEQYF
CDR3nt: TGTGCCAGCAACGGGGGAGAGGGGTCCTACGAGCAGTACTTC

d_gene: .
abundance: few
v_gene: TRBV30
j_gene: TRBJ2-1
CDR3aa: CACKGPSNEQFF
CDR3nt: TGTGCCTGCAAAGGGCCTAGCAATGAGCAGTTCTTC

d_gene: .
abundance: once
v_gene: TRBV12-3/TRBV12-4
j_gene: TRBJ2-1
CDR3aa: CASSLGTGRPSSYEQFF
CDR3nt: TGTGCCAGCAGTTTAGGGACGGGACGGCCAAGCTCCTACGAGCAGTTCTTC

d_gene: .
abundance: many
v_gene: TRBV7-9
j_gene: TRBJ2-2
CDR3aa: CASSWVTGELFF
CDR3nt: TGTGCCAGCAGCTGGGTTACCGGGGAGCTGTTTTTT

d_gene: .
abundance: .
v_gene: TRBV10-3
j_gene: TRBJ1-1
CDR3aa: CAISESGRERMNTEAFF
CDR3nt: TGTGCCATCAGTGAGTCCGGCAGGGAGAGGATGAACACTGAAGCTTTCTTT

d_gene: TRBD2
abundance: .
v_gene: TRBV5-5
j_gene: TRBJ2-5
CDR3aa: CASSSRLAGEETQYF
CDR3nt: TGTGCCAGCAGCTCTAGACTAGCGGGAGAAGAGACCCAGTACTTC

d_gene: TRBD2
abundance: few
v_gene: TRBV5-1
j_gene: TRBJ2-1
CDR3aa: CASSLVPSGAYNEQFF
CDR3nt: TGCGCCAGCAGCTTGGTTCCTAGCGGAGCCTACAATGAGCAGTTCTTC

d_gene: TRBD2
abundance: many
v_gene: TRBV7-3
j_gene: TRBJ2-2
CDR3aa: CASSPGLAGDGELFF
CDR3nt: TGTGCCAGCAGCCCGGGACTAGCGGGAGACGGGGAGCTGTTTTTT

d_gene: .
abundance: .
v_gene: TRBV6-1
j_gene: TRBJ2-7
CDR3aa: CASTKTTKGYEQYF
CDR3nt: TGTGCCAGCACTAAGACAACTAAGGGATACGAGCAGTACTTC

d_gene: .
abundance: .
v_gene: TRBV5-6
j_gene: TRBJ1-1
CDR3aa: CASRYLQRLNTEAFF
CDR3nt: TGTGCCAGCAGGTACTTACAGCGACTGAACACTGAAGCTTTCTTT

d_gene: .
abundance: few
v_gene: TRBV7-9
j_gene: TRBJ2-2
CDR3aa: CASGAQANTGELFF
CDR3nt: TGTGCCAGCGGGGCGCAAGCGAACACCGGGGAGCTGTTTTTT

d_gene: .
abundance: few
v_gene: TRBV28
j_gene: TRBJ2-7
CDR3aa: CASSFQADLSYEQYF
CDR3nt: TGTGCCAGCAGTTTTCAGGCTGACCTCTCCTACGAGCAGTACTTC

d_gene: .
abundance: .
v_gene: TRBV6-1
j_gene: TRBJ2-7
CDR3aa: CASSERTNYEQYF
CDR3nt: TGTGCCAGCAGTGAAAGAACAAACTACGAGCAGTACTTC

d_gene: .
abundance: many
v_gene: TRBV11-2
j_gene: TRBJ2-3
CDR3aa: CASSPGASDTQYF
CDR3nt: TGTGCCAGCAGCCCTGGGGCTTCAGATACGCAGTATTTT

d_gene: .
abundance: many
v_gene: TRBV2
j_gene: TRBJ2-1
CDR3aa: CASSEDGGSYNEQFF
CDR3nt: TGTGCCAGCAGTGAAGACGGGGGATCCTACAATGAGCAGTTCTTC

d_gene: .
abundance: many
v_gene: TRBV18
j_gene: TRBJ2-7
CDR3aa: CASSPREGEQYF
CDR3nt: TGTGCCAGCTCACCCAGGGAAGGGGAGCAGTACTTC